This TCR beta chain was identified in a study of cytomegalovirus exposure and HLA in healthy donors. General study results and limits: In the 95 to 150 validation repertoires, about 94% of cluster scores exceeded 0, per a later analysis. Reportedly, cytomegalovirus status was diagnosed with high sensitivity and specificity. The listing of roughly 160 TCR beta chains classed them as cytomegalovirus-associated. Most TCR sequences were seen very rarely across donors, but some public TCRs occurred in many.

CDR3 size: 15 residues. V lost 0 bases, J lost 4 bases, and 12 bases lay in between. The germline gives CDR1 LGHNA, CDR2 YSLEER. A note on this clone: Its specificity is unknown.

Data came from immunoSEQ multiplex PCR; TCRdb stores just in-frame clones and leaves some out. The repertoire includes 71,000 or so clones, about 95% of them detected once, and approximately 1% sits in the top ten. Sequencing input: PBMCs. The TCR comes from a woman under 30 in good health and CMV-seronegative. The chain has TRBV4-3 and TRBJ1-2, with D maybe TRBD1 (5 bases). The CDR3: CASSQDGGAVYGYTF. The CDR3, as DNA: TGCGCCAGCAGCCAAGATGGAGGGGCGGTCTATGGCTACACCTTC.